The entry that follows covers one TCR beta chain sequence. Its recognized antigen is unknown. No much larger clonotype is one base removed from it; base qualities were not supplied. TCR libraries were generated with the immunoSEQ multiplex PCR assay, using TCR-beta and/or TCR-alpha/delta assays for each sample. The amplified TCR libraries were sequenced on the Illumina high-throughput platform. The published analysis was carried out like this. Clustering and dimensionality reduction relied on pairwise TCRdist distances among GMM-specific receptors from T cells that were either sorted ex vivo or expanded in vitro. Each clinical repertoire received a mean NN-distance score, defined as the average TCRdist to the nearest 10% of tetramer-positive reference sequences. GEM TCR motif frequency was computed as the fraction of unique TCRs matching known GEM sequences by V/J usage and CDR3 length. Active tuberculosis was classified by linear discriminant analysis with leave-one-out cross-validation, implemented in scikit-learn. The table comes from immuneACCESS by way of TCRdb, which keeps in-frame sequences with V and J called. Part of the clones is missing from these tables; in studies checked, under half for an unresolved V gene and the rest for unknown reasons. That table is the source of V, J and clone size, and D and trimming were worked out from the DNA. The sample contains 30,000 to 35,000 clones, around nine tenths of them found a single time. Clones ranked in the top ten supply 5% to 6% of the sample.

There are 13 amino acids in the CDR3, from cysteine to phenylalanine inclusive. The DNA shown is the 39-base CDR3, in frame from base 1. The germline V end is reduced by 5 bases and the J end by 5 bases; junction bases left unmatched: 6. Reading the germline V gene gives CDR1 SGHTA and CDR2 FQGNSA. The time point label corresponds to: new active TB diagnosis, blood taken before or within 7 days of starting treatment. Patients with active tuberculosis were defined as newly diagnosed, HIV-seronegative South African adults aged 18 years or older. Confirmation of active tuberculosis was obtained by positive sputum smear microscopy and/or positive M. tuberculosis culture. Immunosequencing was performed on unsorted cryopreserved PBMC and covered about 100,000 T cells per clinical donor on average. The data originate from a study of T cells in tuberculosis (dated by TCRdb to the late 2010s). For the study in its entirety: The study combined CD1B tetramers and high-throughput TCR immunosequencing to characterize T cells specific for the mycobacterial lipid antigen glucose monomycolate (GMM). PBMC from active tuberculosis patients were archived either before standard anti-tuberculosis treatment began or within 7 days of the start of that treatment. In a South African clinical cohort, IGRA-negative adolescents, IGRA-positive adolescents with latent tuberculosis and adults with active tuberculosis were compared, with 10 to 11 people in each group. Beyond this particular receptor, the publication reports: Clinical samples were selected based on which cryopreserved specimens were available, and the active tuberculosis cases were adults whereas the controls were adolescents. Compared with IGRA-negative controls, TCR-alpha repertoires from active tuberculosis had smaller mean NN-distances to GMM-specific TCRs, which suggests that these TCRs underwent clonal expansion. The smaller NN-distances were partly driven by shorter CDR3-alpha lengths in active tuberculosis patients, and the difference for TCR-beta did not reach statistical significance. Using GEM motif frequencies, a classifier achieved about 63% accuracy, whereas a classifier built on the diverse GMM-specific repertoire got to 87% accuracy (AUROC around 0.87).

Recombination connected TRBV7-2 to TRBJ2-7; 7 junctional bases match TRBD2. This TCR was sampled from an adult with tuberculosis. Sequenced here: PBMCs, sampled at tuberculosis diagnosis. The bases are TGTGCCAGCAGCCGGGGGGACTCGAACGAGCAGTACTTC. Its coded protein is CASSRGDSNEQYF.